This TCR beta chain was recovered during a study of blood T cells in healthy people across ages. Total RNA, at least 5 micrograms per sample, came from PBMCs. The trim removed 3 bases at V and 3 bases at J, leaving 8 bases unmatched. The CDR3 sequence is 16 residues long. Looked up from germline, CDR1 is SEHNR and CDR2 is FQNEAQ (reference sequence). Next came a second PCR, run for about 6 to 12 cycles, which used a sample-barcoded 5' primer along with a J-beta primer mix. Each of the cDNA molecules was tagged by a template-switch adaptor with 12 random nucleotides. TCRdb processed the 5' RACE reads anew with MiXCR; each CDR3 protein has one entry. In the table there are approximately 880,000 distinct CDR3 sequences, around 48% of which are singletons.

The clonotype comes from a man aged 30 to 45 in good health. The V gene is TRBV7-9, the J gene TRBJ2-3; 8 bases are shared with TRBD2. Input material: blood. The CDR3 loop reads CASSLVAGGQTDTQYF. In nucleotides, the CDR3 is TGTGCCAGCAGCTTGGTGGCGGGGGGTCAGACAGATACGCAGTATTTT. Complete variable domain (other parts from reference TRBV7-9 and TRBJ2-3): DTGVSQNPRHKITKRGQNVTFRCDPISEHNRLYWYRQTLGQGPEFLTYFQNEAQLEKSRLLSDRFSAERPKGSFSTLEIQRTEQGDSAMYLCASSLVAGGQTDTQYFGPGTRLTVL.